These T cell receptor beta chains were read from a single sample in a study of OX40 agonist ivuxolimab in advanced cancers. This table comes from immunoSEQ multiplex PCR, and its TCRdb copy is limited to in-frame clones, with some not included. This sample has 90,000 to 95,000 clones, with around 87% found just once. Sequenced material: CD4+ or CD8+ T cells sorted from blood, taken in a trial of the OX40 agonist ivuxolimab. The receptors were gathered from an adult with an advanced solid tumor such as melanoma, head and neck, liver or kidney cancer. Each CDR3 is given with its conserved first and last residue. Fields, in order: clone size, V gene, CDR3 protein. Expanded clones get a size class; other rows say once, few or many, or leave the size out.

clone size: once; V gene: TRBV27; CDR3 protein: CASSFIGEQTQYF
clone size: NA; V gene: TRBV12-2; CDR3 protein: CASRLGGRKGRSSYEQYF
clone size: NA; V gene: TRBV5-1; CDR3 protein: CASSFTLRGNEQFF
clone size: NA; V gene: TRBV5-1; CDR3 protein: CASSLALGGTSGGNTGELFF
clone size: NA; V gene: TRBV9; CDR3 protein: CASSPGLMSSYNEQFF
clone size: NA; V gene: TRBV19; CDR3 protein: CASSPGLAGGVIDEQYF
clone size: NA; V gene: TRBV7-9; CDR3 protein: CASSFIRDRASPLHF
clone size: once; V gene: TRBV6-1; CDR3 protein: CASSEVSLNQPQHF
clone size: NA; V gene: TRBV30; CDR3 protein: CAWSPWTGNTEAFF
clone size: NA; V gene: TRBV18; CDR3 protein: CASSPGGNGNQPQHF
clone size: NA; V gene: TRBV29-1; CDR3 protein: CSASTAGANQPQHF
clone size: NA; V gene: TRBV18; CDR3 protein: CASSSTRTTAYNEQFF
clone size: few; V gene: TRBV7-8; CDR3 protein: CASSTTWTGPNYGYTF
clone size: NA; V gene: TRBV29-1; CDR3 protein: CSVGTGGNSNQPQHF
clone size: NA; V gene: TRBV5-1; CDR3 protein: CASSLVSGDTGELFF
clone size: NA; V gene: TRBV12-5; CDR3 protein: CASGFGRGFYGYTF
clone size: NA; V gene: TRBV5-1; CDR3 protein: CASSPYERTGGSGEQFF